These 15 T cell receptor beta chains share one sample of origin, sequenced in a study of OX40 agonist ivuxolimab in advanced cancers. Assay: immunoSEQ multiplex PCR; the TCRdb copy retains only in-frame clones and omits some. Found here are 70,000 to 85,000 clones, about 89% of them singletons; the top ten hold under 7.5%. Source: CD4+ or CD8+ T cells sorted from blood, taken in a trial of the OX40 agonist ivuxolimab. These receptors all come from an adult with an advanced solid tumor such as melanoma, head and neck, liver or kidney cancer.

The chain is built from TRBV7-2 and TRBJ1-5; TRBD1 aligns across 8 bases. Germline V gene sequence: CDR1 SGHTA, CDR2 FQGNSA. This CDR3 region has 17 residues. With 2 bases clipped from V and 2 bases from J, the junction kept 8 bases outside the gene matches. The CDR3 DNA sequence: TGTGCCAGCAGCTTATTTGTCCGACAGGGGCGCAATCAGCCCCAGCATTTT. This sequence encodes CASSLFVRQGRNQPQHF.

The J gene is TRBJ1-2, the V gene TRBV11-2; the D gene is possibly TRBD1 (5 bases). The CDR3 covers 16 residues. Germline CDR1 reads SGHAT; CDR2 reads FQNNGV. The V end lost 5 bases, the J end lost 7 bases, and 23 bases lay between the germline ends. Here the CDR3 DNA reads TGTGCCAGCAGCCTATTAACCTTTGGGGGTACTTCTGGCTACACCTTC. It specifies CASSLLTFGGTSGYTF.

The sample holds one count of this clone. This sequence joins TRBV5-5 and TRBJ1-1, with 8 bases identical to TRBD1. Losses at the gene ends were 4 bases for V and 3 bases for J; bases not matched to a gene: 8. The CDR3 spans 15 residues. Per the germline V gene, CDR1 is SGHKS and CDR2 is YYEKEE (reference sequence). The CDR3 DNA is TGTGCCAGCAGCGCCAGGACAGGGCCGTACACTGAAGCTTTCTTT. This sequence encodes CASSARTGPYTEAFF.

The V gene is TRBV4-1, the J gene TRBJ2-7; 7 bases are shared with TRBD1. The V gene end was trimmed by 5 bases and the J gene end by 3 bases; junction bases not matched to a gene: 10. Germline-derived CDR1 and CDR2 are MGHRA and YSYEKL. The CDR3 consists of 15 residues. CDR3 sequence (DNA): TGCGCCAGCAGCGTCAACAGGGGAACGAACTACGAGCAGTACTTC. Its translation: CASSVNRGTNYEQYF.

The chain is built from TRBV30 and TRBJ2-7; D is ambiguous. CDR1 GTSNPN and CDR2 SVGIG come from the germline V gene (reference sequence). Trimming took 1 base from V and 4 from J, leaving 5 bases between them. The CDR3 loop spans 11 amino acids. DNA for the CDR3: TGTGCCTGGAGTGGCCCATACGAGCAGTACTTC. Translation gives CAWSGPYEQYF.

The genes are TRBV13 and TRBJ2-4, with 11 bases aligning to TRBD1. Germline CDR1 and CDR2: PRHDT and FYEKMQ (reference sequence). The CDR3 length is 15 residues. V gave up 4 bases and J gave up 5 bases; unmatched junction bases: 4. CDR3 sequence: CASSSGTGGENIQYF. DNA of the CDR3: TGTGCCAGCAGCTCGGGGACAGGGGGAGAAAACATTCAGTACTTC.

V gene TRBV18 combines with J gene TRBJ2-1; D call uncertain. V dropped 6 bases and J dropped 0 bases, with 9 bases sitting between them. This CDR3 is built from 14 residues. CDR1 and CDR2 (germline): KGHSH, LQKENI. The CDR3 reads CASSSENSYNEQFF. CDR3 DNA sequence: TGTGCCAGCTCGAGTGAGAACTCCTACAATGAGCAGTTCTTC.

The rearrangement uses TRBV5-8 and TRBJ2-7; 7 nucleotides align to TRBD1. From germline, CDR1 is SGHTS and CDR2 YDEGEE. CDR3 length equals 15 residues. The V and J ends lost 0 bases and 0 bases, in that order; junction bases with no gene match: 3. CDR3 coding DNA: TGTGCCAGCAGCTTGGCGGGACAGTTCTCCTACGAGCAGTACTTC. This encodes CASSLAGQFSYEQYF.

The chain uses TRBV19 and TRBJ2-7; 10 bases map to TRBD1. This CDR3 region has 16 residues. In germline, CDR1 is LNHDA, CDR2 SQIVND (reference sequence). V shed 3 bases, J shed 4 bases, and the junction held 9 bases outside the gene matches. CDR3 protein: CASSMTYGTGVYEQYF. For the CDR3, the DNA is TGTGCCAGTAGTATGACTTATGGGACAGGGGTGTACGAGCAGTACTTC. Based on the CDR3 plus reference TRBV19 and TRBJ2-7, the full variable domain is DGGITQSPKYLFRKEGQNVTLSCEQNLNHDAMYWYRQDPGQGLRLIYYSQIVNDFQKGDIAEGYSVSREKKESFPLTVTSAQKNPTAFYLCASSMTYGTGVYEQYFGPGTRLTVT.

In its sample, this clone was seen once. This chain links TRBV5-8 with TRBJ2-1; 9 nucleotides agree with TRBD2. This CDR3 is built from 14 residues. V lost 5 bases, J lost 7 bases, and 7 bases stayed unmatched. Germline-derived CDR1 and CDR2 are SGHTS and YDEGEE. CDR3 nucleotide sequence: TGTGCCAGCAGGTTAGCGGGAGCCGGGAATGAGCAGTTCTTC. Residues: CASRLAGAGNEQFF.

This rearrangement joins TRBV11-2 to TRBJ2-7; the D gene is possibly TRBD1 (6 bases). V was clipped by 4 bases and J by 0 bases, with 10 bases between them. Germline CDR1 SGHAT, CDR2 FQNNGV. The CDR3 is 14 residues long. The CDR3 DNA is TGTGCCAGCAGCTACACAGGGAGCTCCTACGAGCAGTACTTC. Its protein product is CASSYTGSSYEQYF.

The chain employs TRBV9 and TRBJ1-1; no definite D call. V dropped 0 bases and J dropped 4 bases, with 7 bases sitting between them. There are 13 residues in the CDR3. The germline V gene encodes CDR1 SGDLS and CDR2 YYNGEE. CDR3 region: CASSVGVSTEAFF. CDR3 sequence (DNA): TGTGCCAGCAGCGTAGGCGTGAGCACTGAAGCTTTCTTT.

J is TRBJ2-7 and V is TRBV11-2, with 9 positions matching TRBD1. CDR3 length equals 17 residues. Germline CDR1 and CDR2: SGHAT and FQNNGV. J gave up 6 bases and V 5 bases, and 17 bases lay outside the gene matches. In DNA, the CDR3 is TGTGCCAGCAGCCCCGATGGGGGGCGGGACAGGGTTGGCGAGCAGTACTTC. Its translation is CASSPDGGRDRVGEQYF. Combining the CDR3 with reference TRBV11-2 and TRBJ2-7 gives the whole variable domain EAGVAQSPRYKIIEKRQSVAFWCNPISGHATLYWYQQILGQGPKLLIQFQNNGVVDDSQLPKDRFSAERLKGVDSTLKIQPAKLEDSAVYLCASSPDGGRDRVGEQYFGPGTRLTVT.

This clone is classed as medium-sized (0.01 to 0.1%). The chain joins TRBV7-6 to TRBJ2-7, with 10 bases identical to TRBD1. Trimming cost V 1 base and J 7 bases; bases outside gene matches: 7. The CDR3 sequence is 15 residues long. Germline V gene lookup returns CDR1 SGHVS and CDR2 FNYEAQ. This CDR3 is CASSLEGTGVGEQYF. In DNA, the CDR3 is TGTGCCAGCAGCTTAGAGGGGACAGGGGTAGGGGAGCAGTACTTC.

The V gene is TRBV5-6, the J gene TRBJ2-7, with 10 bases fitting TRBD1. The J segment lost 2 bases and the V segment lost 4 bases, leaving 6 bases of the junction unmatched. Germline V gene lookup returns CDR1 SGHDT and CDR2 YYEEEE. CDR3 length equals 15 residues. The CDR3 loop is CASSQGQGIPYEQYF. For the CDR3, the DNA is TGTGCCAGCAGCCAGGGACAGGGGATACCCTACGAGCAGTACTTC.